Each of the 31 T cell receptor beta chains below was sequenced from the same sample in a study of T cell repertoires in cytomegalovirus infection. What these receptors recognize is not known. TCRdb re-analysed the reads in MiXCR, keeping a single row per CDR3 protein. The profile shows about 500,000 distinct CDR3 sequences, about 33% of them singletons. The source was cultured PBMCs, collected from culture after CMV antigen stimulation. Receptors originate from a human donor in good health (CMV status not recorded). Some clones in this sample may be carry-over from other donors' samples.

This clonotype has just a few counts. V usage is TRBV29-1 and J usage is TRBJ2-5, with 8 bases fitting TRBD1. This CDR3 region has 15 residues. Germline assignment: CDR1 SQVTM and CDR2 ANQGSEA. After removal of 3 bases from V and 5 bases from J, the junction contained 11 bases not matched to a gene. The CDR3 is CSVDYPQGALETQYF. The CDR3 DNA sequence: TGCAGCGTTGATTACCCGCAGGGGGCTTTGGAGACCCAGTACTTC. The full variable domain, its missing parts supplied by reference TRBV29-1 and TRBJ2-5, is SAVISQKPSRDICQRGTSLTIQCQVDSQVTMMFWYRQQPGQSLTLIATANQGSEATYESGFVIDKFPISRPNLTFSTLTVSNMSPEDSSIYLCSVDYPQGALETQYFGPGTRLLVL.

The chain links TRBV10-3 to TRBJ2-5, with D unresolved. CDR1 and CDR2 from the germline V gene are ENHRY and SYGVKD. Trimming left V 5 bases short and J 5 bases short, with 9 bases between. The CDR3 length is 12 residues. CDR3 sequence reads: CAISRLTETQYF. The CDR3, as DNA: TGTGCCATCAGTAGGTTGACGGAGACCCAGTACTTC.

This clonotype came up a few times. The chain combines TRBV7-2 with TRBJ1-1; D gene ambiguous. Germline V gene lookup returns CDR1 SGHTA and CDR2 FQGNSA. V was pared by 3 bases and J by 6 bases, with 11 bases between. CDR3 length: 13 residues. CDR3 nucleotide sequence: TGTGCCAGCAGCTTTGGAAATTACGCTGAAGCTTTCTTT. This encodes CASSFGNYAEAFF.

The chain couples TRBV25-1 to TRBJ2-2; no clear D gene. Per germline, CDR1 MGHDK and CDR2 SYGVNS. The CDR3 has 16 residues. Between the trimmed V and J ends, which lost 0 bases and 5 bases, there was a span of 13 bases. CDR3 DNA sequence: TGTGCCAGCAGTGAATACATTAGCACGATTACCGGGGAGCTGTTTTTT. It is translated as CASSEYISTITGELFF.

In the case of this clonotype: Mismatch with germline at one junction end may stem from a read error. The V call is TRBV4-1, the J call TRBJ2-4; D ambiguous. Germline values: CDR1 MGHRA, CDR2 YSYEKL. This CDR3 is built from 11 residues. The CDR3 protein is CASSHKDIQYF. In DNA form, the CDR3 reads TGCGCCAGCAGCCACAAAGACATTCAGTACTTC.

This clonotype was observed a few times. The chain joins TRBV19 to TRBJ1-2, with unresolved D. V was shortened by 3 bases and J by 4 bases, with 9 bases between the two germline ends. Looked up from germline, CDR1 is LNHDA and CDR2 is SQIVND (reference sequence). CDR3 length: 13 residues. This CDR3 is CASSMNLGYGYTF. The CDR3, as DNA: TGTGCCAGTAGTATGAACCTTGGCTATGGCTACACCTTC.

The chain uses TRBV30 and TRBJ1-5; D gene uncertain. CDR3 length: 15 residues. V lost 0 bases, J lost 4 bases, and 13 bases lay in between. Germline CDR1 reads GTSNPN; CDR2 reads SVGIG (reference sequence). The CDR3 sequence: CAWSVEDLGNQPQHF. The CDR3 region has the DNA TGTGCCTGGAGTGTCGAGGATCTCGGGAATCAGCCCCAGCATTTT.

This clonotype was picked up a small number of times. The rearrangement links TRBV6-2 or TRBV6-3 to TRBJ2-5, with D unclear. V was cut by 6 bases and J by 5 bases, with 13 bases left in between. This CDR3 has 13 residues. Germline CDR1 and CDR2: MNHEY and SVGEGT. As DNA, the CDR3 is TGTGCCAGCAGACTCGCGTGGAAGGAGACCCAGTACTTC. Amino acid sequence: CASRLAWKETQYF.

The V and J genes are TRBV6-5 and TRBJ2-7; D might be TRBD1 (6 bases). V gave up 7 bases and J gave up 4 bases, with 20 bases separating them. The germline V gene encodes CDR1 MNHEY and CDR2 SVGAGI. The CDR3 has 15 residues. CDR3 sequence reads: CASKLRDTAPYEQYF. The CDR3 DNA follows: TGTGCCAGCAAGCTCCGGGACACGGCCCCATACGAGCAGTACTTC.

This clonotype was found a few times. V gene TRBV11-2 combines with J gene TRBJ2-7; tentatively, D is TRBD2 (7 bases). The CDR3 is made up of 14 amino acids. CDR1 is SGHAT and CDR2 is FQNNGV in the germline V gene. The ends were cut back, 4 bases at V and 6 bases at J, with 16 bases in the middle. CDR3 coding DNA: TGTGCCAGCAGCTCTGGGCGGGGGCGCGTCGAGCAGTACGTC. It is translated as CASSSGRGRVEQYV.

The CDR3 sequence: CASSYETSGRVETQYF. In DNA form, the CDR3 reads TGTGCCAGCAGTTACGAGACTAGCGGGAGGGTTGAGACCCAGTACTTC. The rearrangement links TRBV6-2 or TRBV6-3 to TRBJ2-5; 14 nucleotides align to TRBD2. Germline V gives CDR1 MNHEY, CDR2 SVGEGT. CDR3 length: 16 residues. Trimming at V came to 2 bases and at J to 5 bases, leaving 4 bases not matched to a gene.

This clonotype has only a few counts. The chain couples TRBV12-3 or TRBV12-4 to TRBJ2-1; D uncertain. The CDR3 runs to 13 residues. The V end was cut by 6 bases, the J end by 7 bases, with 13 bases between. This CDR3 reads CASSEVQANEQFF. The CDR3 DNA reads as TGTGCCAGCAGCGAGGTCCAGGCTAATGAGCAGTTCTTC.

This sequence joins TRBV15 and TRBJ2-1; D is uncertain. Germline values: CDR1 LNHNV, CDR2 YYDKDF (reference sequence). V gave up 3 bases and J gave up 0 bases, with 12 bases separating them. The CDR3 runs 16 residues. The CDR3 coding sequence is TGTGCCACCAGCAGGGACGGTCCTAGCTCCTACAATGAGCAGTTCTTC. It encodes CATSRDGPSSYNEQFF.

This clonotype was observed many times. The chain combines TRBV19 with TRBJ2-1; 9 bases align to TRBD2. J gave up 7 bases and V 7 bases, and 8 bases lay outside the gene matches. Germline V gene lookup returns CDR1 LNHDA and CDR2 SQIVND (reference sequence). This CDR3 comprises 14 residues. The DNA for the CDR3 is TGTGCCAGTAAAGGGGCGGGAGGGTGGAATGAGCAGTTCTTC. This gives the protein CASKGAGGWNEQFF. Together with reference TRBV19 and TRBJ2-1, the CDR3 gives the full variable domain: DGGITQSPKYLFRKEGQNVTLSCEQNLNHDAMYWYRQDPGQGLRLIYYSQIVNDFQKGDIAEGYSVSREKKESFPLTVTSAQKNPTAFYLCASKGAGGWNEQFFGPGTRLTVL.

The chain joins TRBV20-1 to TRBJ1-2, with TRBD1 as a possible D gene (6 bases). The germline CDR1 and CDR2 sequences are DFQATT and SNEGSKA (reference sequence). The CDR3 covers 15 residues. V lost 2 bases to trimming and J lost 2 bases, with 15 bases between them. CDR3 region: CSARRSRTANYGYTF. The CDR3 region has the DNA TGCAGTGCTAGAAGATCGCGGACAGCCAACTATGGCTACACCTTC.

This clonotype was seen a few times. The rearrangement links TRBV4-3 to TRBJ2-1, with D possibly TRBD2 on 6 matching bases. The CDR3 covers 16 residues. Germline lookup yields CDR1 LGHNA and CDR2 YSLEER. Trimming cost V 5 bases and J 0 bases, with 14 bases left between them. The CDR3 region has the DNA TGCGCCAGCAGCGGTAAAGCGGGCAGCTCCTACAATGAGCAGTTCTTC. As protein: CASSGKAGSSYNEQFF.

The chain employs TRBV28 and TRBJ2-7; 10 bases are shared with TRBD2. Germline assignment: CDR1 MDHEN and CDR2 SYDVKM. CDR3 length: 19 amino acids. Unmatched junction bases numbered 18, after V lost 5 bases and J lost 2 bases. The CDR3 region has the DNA TGTGCCAGCAGTCCCCCAATGGGAAGCGGGAGGGCTTGGGCCTACGAGCAGTACTTC. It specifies CASSPPMGSGRAWAYEQYF. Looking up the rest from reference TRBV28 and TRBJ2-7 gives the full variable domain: DVKVTQSSRYLVKRTGEKVFLECVQDMDHENMFWYRQDPGLGLRLIYFSYDVKMKEKGDIPEGYSVSREKKERFSLILESASTNQTSMYLCASSPPMGSGRAWAYEQYFGPGTRLTVT.

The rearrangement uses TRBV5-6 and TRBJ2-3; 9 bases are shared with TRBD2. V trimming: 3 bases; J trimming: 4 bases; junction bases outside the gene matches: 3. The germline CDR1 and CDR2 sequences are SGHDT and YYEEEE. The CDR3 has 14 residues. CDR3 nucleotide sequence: TGTGCCAGCAGCTCTGGACTAGCGTCAGATACGCAGTATTTT. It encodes CASSSGLASDTQYF. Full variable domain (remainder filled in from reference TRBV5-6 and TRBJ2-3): DAGVTQSPTHLIKTRGQQVTLRCSPKSGHDTVSWYQQALGQGPQFIFQYYEEEERQRGNFPDRFSGHQFPNYSSELNVNALLLGDSALYLCASSSGLASDTQYFGPGTRLTVL.

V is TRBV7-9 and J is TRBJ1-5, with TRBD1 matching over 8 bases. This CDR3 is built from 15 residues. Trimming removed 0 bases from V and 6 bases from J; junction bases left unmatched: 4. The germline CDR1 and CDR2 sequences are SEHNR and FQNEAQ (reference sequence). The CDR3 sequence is CASSLATDRGQPQHF. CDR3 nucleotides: TGTGCCAGCAGCTTAGCTACTGACAGGGGTCAGCCCCAGCATTTT.

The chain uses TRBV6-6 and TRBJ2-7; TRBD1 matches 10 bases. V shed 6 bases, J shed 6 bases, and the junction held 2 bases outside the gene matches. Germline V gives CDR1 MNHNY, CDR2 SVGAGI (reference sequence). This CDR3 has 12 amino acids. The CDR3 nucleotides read TGTGCCAGCAGGGGACAGGGGATCGAGCAGTACGTC. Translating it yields CASRGQGIEQYV.

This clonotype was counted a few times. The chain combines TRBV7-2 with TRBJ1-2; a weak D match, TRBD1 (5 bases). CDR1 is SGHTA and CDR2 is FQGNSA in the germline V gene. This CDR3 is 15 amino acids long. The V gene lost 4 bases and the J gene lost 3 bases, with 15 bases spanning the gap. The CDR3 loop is CASSSGGGFHYGYTF. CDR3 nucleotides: TGTGCCAGCAGCTCCGGTGGGGGGTTTCACTATGGCTACACCTTC.

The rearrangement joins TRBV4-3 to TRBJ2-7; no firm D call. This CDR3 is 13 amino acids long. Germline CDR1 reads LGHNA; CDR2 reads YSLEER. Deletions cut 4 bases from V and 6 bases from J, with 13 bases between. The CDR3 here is CASSLLGVSEQYF. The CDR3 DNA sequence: TGCGCCAGCAGCCTATTGGGCGTCTCCGAGCAGTACTTC.

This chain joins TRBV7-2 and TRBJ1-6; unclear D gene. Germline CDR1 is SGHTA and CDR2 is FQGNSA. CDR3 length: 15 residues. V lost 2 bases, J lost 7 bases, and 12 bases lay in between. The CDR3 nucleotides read TGTGCCAGCAGCTTATGGCACGGTAACAATTCACCCCTCCACTTT. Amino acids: CASSLWHGNNSPLHF.

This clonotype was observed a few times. In DNA form, the CDR3 reads TGTGCCAGCAGCCTCTCGGCGGGGACTCAGCCCCAGCATTTT. This encodes CASSLSAGTQPQHF. This sequence joins TRBV7-4 and TRBJ1-5, with D perhaps matching TRBD1 (5 bases). The CDR3 is 14 residues long. From germline, CDR1 is SGHVT and CDR2 SQSDAQ. The ends were cut back, 5 bases at V and 6 bases at J, with 14 bases in the middle.

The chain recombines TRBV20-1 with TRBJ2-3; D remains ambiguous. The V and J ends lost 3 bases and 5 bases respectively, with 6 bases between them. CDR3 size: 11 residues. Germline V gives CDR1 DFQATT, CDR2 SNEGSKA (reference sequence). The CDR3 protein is CSASGEDTQYF. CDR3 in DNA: TGCAGTGCTAGCGGCGAAGATACGCAGTATTTT.

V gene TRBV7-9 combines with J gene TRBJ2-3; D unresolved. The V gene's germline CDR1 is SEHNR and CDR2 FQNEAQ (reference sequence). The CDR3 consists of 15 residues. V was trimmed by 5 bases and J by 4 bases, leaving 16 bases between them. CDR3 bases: TGTGCCAGCAGCCTCACTATGTTAGACGCAGATACGCAGTATTTT. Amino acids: CASSLTMLDADTQYF.

The CDR3 sequence is CASSLRETAGELFF. The CDR3 coding sequence is TGTGCCAGCAGCTTGCGGGAGACGGCCGGGGAGCTGTTTTTT. J is TRBJ2-2 and V is TRBV5-4; a weak D match, TRBD2 (6 bases). CDR3 length equals 14 residues. Trimming cost V 1 base and J 6 bases, with 10 bases left between them. Germline loops: CDR1 SGHNT, CDR2 YYREEE (reference sequence).

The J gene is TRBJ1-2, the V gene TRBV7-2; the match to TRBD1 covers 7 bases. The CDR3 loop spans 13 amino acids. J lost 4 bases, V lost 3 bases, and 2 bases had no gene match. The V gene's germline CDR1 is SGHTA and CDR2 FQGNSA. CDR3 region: CASSFNRGYGYTF. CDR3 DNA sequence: TGTGCCAGCAGCTTCAACAGGGGCTATGGCTACACCTTC.

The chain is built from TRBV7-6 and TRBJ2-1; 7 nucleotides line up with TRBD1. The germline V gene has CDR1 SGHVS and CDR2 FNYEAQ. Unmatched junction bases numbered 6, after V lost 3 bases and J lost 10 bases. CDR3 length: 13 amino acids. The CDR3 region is CASSFSLDREQFF. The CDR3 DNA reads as TGTGCCAGCAGCTTTTCGTTGGACAGGGAGCAGTTCTTC.

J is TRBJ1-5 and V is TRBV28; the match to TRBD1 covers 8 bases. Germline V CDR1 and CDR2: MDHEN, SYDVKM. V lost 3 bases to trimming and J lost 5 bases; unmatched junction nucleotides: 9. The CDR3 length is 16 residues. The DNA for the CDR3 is TGTGCCAGCAGTTTCGGTGCCGGACAGGGCTATCAGCCCCAGCATTTT. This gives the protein CASSFGAGQGYQPQHF. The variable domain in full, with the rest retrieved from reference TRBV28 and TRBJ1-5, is DVKVTQSSRYLVKRTGEKVFLECVQDMDHENMFWYRQDPGLGLRLIYFSYDVKMKEKGDIPEGYSVSREKKERFSLILESASTNQTSMYLCASSFGAGQGYQPQHFGDGTRLSIL.

The chain's CDR3 is CASSRGQAEAFF. In nucleotides, the CDR3 is TGTGCCAGCAGCCGTGGACAGGCGGAAGCTTTCTTT. V is TRBV7-6 and J is TRBJ1-1, with 7 bases matching TRBD1. CDR1 is SGHVS, CDR2 FNYEAQ, per germline. The CDR3 runs 12 residues. V lost 5 bases, J lost 8 bases, and 5 bases stayed unmatched.